This T cell receptor (beta chain) was captured in a study of long-term antiretroviral therapy in people with HIV. Study-wide results and caveats: HIV repertoires covered narrower CDR3 length ranges than controls did.

With survey level as its setting, the immunoSEQ assay was v3.0. Sequencing was designed to cover roughly 40,000-55,000 T-cell genomes in each sample. Sequencing used immunoSEQ multiplex PCR; TCRdb keeps in-frame clones, though not all of them. The sample shows about 33,000 clones, 60% to 85% of them seen only once. CDR1 and CDR2 from the germline V gene are SGHAT and FQNNGV. This CDR3 has 13 amino acids. Trimming cost V 3 bases and J 13 bases; bases outside gene matches: 6. In regard to this clone: Its specificity is not known.

V and J are TRBV11-2 and TRBJ1-6; 7 positions match TRBD1. This specimen was unsorted PBMCs, taken 2 years after starting antiretroviral therapy. The sequence was collected from a woman aged 45 to 65 with HIV. CDR3 loop: CASSLALDRPLHF. CDR3 bases: TGTGCCAGCAGCTTGGCTCTGGACAGGCCCCTCCACTTT.